These 18 T cell receptor beta chains were sequenced from one sample in a study of cytotoxic CD8 clonotypes in ibrutinib-treated CLL. Using immunoSEQ multiplex PCR, the repertoire was profiled, and TCRdb retains in-frame clones only, with some absent. Here the sample spans about 120,000 clones, 58% being singletons. Sequencing used PBMCs, obtained after 24 months of ibrutinib treatment. These receptors were collected from a human donor with chronic lymphocytic leukemia.

The chain carries TRBV14 and TRBJ1-6; no clear D gene. Trimming shortened V by 0 bases and J by 10 bases, and 10 bases separated the two germline ends. In germline, CDR1 is SGHDN, CDR2 FVKESK. The CDR3 totals 14 residues. The CDR3 nucleotides are TGTGCCAGCAGCCAAGATCTACCGACATCACCCCTCCACTTT. This translates into CASSQDLPTSPLHF.

The rearrangement uses TRBV11-2 and TRBJ1-1, with D uncertain. The CDR3 sequence is 13 residues long. Trimming cost V 3 bases and J 1 base, with 6 bases left between them. Germline values: CDR1 SGHAT, CDR2 FQNNGV. CDR3 sequence: CASSFAQNTEAFF. The CDR3 DNA sequence: TGTGCCAGCAGCTTCGCTCAGAACACTGAAGCTTTCTTT.

The CDR3 DNA reads TGTGCCAGCAGCTTGGCAGGGGACAATCAGCCCCAGCATTTT. Its translation is CASSLAGDNQPQHF. The chain couples TRBV5-4 to TRBJ1-5, with D perhaps TRBD1 (6 bases). The germline V gene encodes CDR1 SGHNT and CDR2 YYREEE (reference sequence). Trimming stripped 0 bases from V and 3 bases from J, with 7 bases between. The CDR3 is 14 amino acids.

V gene TRBV5-1 combines with J gene TRBJ2-3; D gene ambiguous. The V gene lost 2 bases and the J gene lost 0 bases, with 7 bases spanning the gap. CDR3 length: 14 residues. CDR1 SGHRS and CDR2 YFSETQ come from the germline V gene. CDR3 sequence: CASSFTSSTDTQYF. The CDR3 DNA reads as TGCGCCAGCAGCTTCACTTCTAGCACAGATACGCAGTATTTT. Based on the CDR3 plus reference TRBV5-1 and TRBJ2-3, the full variable domain is KAGVTQTPRYLIKTRGQQVTLSCSPISGHRSVSWYQQTPGQGLQFLFEYFSETQRNKGNFPGRFSGRQFSNSRSEMNVSTLELGDSALYLCASSFTSSTDTQYFGPGTRLTVL.

The J gene is TRBJ1-1, the V gene TRBV7-9; D is uncertain. Germline CDR1 and CDR2: SEHNR and FQNEAQ (reference sequence). The CDR3 is 11 amino acids. The germline V and J ends were trimmed by 5 bases and 7 bases, with 8 bases remaining between them. The CDR3 sequence: CASSLAREAFF. CDR3 sequence (DNA): TGTGCCAGCAGCCTGGCTCGTGAAGCTTTCTTT.

The chain employs TRBV12-2 and TRBJ2-1. TRBV12-2 is described as a pseudogene. The CDR3 runs 16 residues. The CDR3 nucleotides are TGTGCAAGTCGCTTATGCCGGGGCCGCTCCTACAATGAGCAGTTCTTC. This codes for CASRLCRGRSYNEQFF.

This clone was counted only a few times. The gene calls are TRBV7-3 and TRBJ2-7; D perhaps matches TRBD1 (6 bases). The CDR3 extends over 15 amino acids. With 5 bases removed from V and 3 bases from J, the gap between germline ends came to 17 bases. Germline loops: CDR1 SGHTA, CDR2 FQGTGA. DNA for the CDR3: TGTGCCAGCAGCGCCACAGGGTTAAGCGGCTACGAGCAGTACTTC. It translates to CASSATGLSGYEQYF.

CDR3 residues: CASRPGQGAYEQYF. DNA of the CDR3: TGTGCCAGTAGGCCGGGACAGGGGGCCTACGAGCAGTACTTC. The rearrangement uses TRBV19 and TRBJ2-7; 11 positions match TRBD1. Germline assignment: CDR1 LNHDA and CDR2 SQIVND (reference sequence). The CDR3 spans 14 residues. The J segment lost 2 bases and the V segment lost 6 bases, leaving 3 bases of the junction unmatched. Full variable domain (remainder filled in from reference TRBV19 and TRBJ2-7): DGGITQSPKYLFRKEGQNVTLSCEQNLNHDAMYWYRQDPGQGLRLIYYSQIVNDFQKGDIAEGYSVSREKKESFPLTVTSAQKNPTAFYLCASRPGQGAYEQYFGPGTRLTVT.

This rearrangement joins TRBV2 to TRBJ2-6; weak D call: TRBD1 (6 bases). The CDR3 spans 15 residues. Per the germline V gene, CDR1 is SNHLY and CDR2 is FYNNEI. V was pared by 4 bases and J by 0 bases, with 7 bases between. CDR3 protein: CASSGTASGANVLTF. CDR3 DNA sequence: TGTGCCAGCAGTGGGACAGCCTCTGGGGCCAACGTCCTGACTTTC.

This clone has only a few counts. The chain has TRBV7-3 and TRBJ2-2; TRBD1 matches at 8 bases. The germline CDR1 and CDR2 sequences are SGHTA and FQGTGA. The CDR3 has 16 amino acids. V was clipped by 4 bases and J by 4 bases; unmatched bases: 8. The CDR3 reads CASSSFGQGGTGELFF. As DNA, the CDR3 is TGTGCCAGCAGCTCCTTTGGACAGGGTGGCACCGGGGAGCTGTTTTTT. The full variable domain, with the rest looked up from reference TRBV7-3 and TRBJ2-2, is GAGVSQTPSNKVTEKGKYVELRCDPISGHTALYWYRQSLGQGPEFLIYFQGTGAADDSGLPNDRFFAVRPEGSVSTLKIQRTERGDSAVYLCASSSFGQGGTGELFFGEGSRLTVL.

This chain connects TRBV6-1 to TRBJ1-1; D not certain. Trimming pared 1 base from V and 6 bases from J, leaving 21 bases between. From germline, CDR1 is MNHNS and CDR2 SASEGT. This CDR3 contains 17 residues. The DNA for the CDR3 is TGTGCCAGCAGTGAAGGACTTATTCCCCTAAAACGGCCTGAAGCTTTCTTT. This encodes CASSEGLIPLKRPEAFF.

The gene calls are TRBV27 and TRBJ2-3; no firm D call. V dropped 3 bases and J dropped 3 bases, with 13 bases sitting between them. This CDR3 has 15 residues. Germline lookup yields CDR1 MNHEY and CDR2 SMNVEV (reference sequence). CDR3 DNA sequence: TGTGCCAGCAGTTTGGACGGCGTTGGTACAGATACGCAGTATTTT. It yields the protein CASSLDGVGTDTQYF.

This chain uses TRBV7-9 with TRBJ1-6; no firm D call. This CDR3 has 14 residues. Trimming removed 2 bases at V and 8 bases at J, with 10 bases between. CDR1 and CDR2 (germline): SEHNR, FQNEAQ (reference sequence). This CDR3 reads CASSLNNQYSPLHF. CDR3 coding DNA: TGTGCCAGCAGCTTAAATAATCAATATTCACCCCTCCACTTT. The full variable domain, its missing parts supplied by reference TRBV7-9 and TRBJ1-6, is DTGVSQNPRHKITKRGQNVTFRCDPISEHNRLYWYRQTLGQGPEFLTYFQNEAQLEKSRLLSDRFSAERPKGSFSTLEIQRTEQGDSAMYLCASSLNNQYSPLHFGNGTRLTVT.

This chain links TRBV11-3 with TRBJ2-2; 8 bases are shared with TRBD1. The CDR3 loop spans 15 amino acids. With V trimmed by 5 bases and J by 0 bases, 2 bases remained unmatched. Germline values: CDR1 SGHNT, CDR2 YENEEA. The chain's CDR3 is CASSLGQANTGELFF. CDR3 bases: TGTGCCAGCAGCCTGGGACAGGCGAACACCGGGGAGCTGTTTTTT.

The chain links TRBV30 to TRBJ1-1; a possible D gene is TRBD1 (5 bases). V shed 3 bases and J shed 7 bases, with 12 bases lying between them. Per the germline V gene, CDR1 is GTSNPN and CDR2 is SVGIG (reference sequence). The CDR3 runs to 12 residues. Here the CDR3 DNA reads TGTGCCTGGAGCCAGGGAGAAGTTGAAGCTTTCTTT. Amino acids: CAWSQGEVEAFF.

The chain links TRBV25-1 to TRBJ2-1; TRBD1 matches 9 bases. The length of the CDR3 is 13 residues. Germline assignment: CDR1 MGHDK and CDR2 SYGVNS. V shed 6 bases, J shed 8 bases, and the junction held 5 bases outside the gene matches. CDR3 sequence reads: CASRKQGAHEQFF. Here the CDR3 DNA reads TGTGCCAGCAGGAAACAGGGGGCCCATGAGCAGTTCTTC. The variable domain in full, completed from reference TRBV25-1 and TRBJ2-1, reads EADIYQTPRYLVIGTGKKITLECSQTMGHDKMYWYQQDPGMELHLIHYSYGVNSTEKGDLSSESTVSRIRTEHFPLTLESARPSHTSQYLCASRKQGAHEQFFGPGTRLTVL.

The chain has TRBV7-3 and TRBJ2-2; D remains unclear. There are 12 residues in the CDR3. Germline lookup yields CDR1 SGHTA and CDR2 FQGTGA. Trimming stripped 2 bases from V and 7 bases from J, with 5 bases between. The chain's CDR3 is CASSLGVGELFF. The CDR3 DNA follows: TGTGCCAGCAGCTTAGGCGTCGGGGAGCTGTTTTTT.

The chain recombines TRBV10-2 with TRBJ1-1; TRBD1 might be the D (6 bases). The CDR3 has 13 amino acids. In germline, CDR1 is WSHSY, CDR2 SAAADI. V lost 7 bases and J lost 3, with 12 bases in between. In DNA, the CDR3 is TGCGCCAGCATCCGGGGGGCGGACACTGAAGCTTTCTTT. Amino acids: CASIRGADTEAFF.